This T cell receptor (beta chain) is from a study of blood T cells in healthy people across ages. Collection of ten milliliters of peripheral blood was performed for each donor. Then a second PCR, running roughly 7 to 12 cycles, was carried out with a sample-barcoded 5' primer and a J-beta primer mix. TCRdb re-analysed the 5' RACE reads in MiXCR, keeping a single row per CDR3 protein. The sample records roughly 1.7 million distinct CDR3 sequences, about 31% being singletons. The origin of this receptor is a woman in her 30s in good health. Sequencing was done on a sample of blood.

CDR3 in DNA: TGCAGTGCTCACGGGACTAGCGGGGGTGCAACCTACGAGCAGTACTTC. Encoded protein: CSAHGTSGGATYEQYF. The chain combines TRBV20-1 with TRBJ2-7, with 14 nucleotides matching TRBD2. This CDR3 spans 16 amino acids. From germline, CDR1 is DFQATT and CDR2 SNEGSKA (reference sequence). V dropped 5 bases and J dropped 2; count of bases not matched to a gene: 8.